This T cell receptor (beta chain) came from a study of response to subunit inactivated influenza vaccine. This clonotype has a handful of counts. Its antigen is unidentified. TCRdb re-derived calls from the RT-PCR reads in MiXCR, one entry per CDR3 protein. This table holds over 400,000 distinct CDR3 sequences, about a tenth found once. Study-level findings and limits: Each seasonal flu vaccination may recruit only limited new T cells, authors suggested.

This CDR3 has 18 amino acids. The germline V gene has CDR1 MGHRA and CDR2 YSYEKL. V lost 2 bases and J lost 9; bases outside the gene matches: 19. The chain uses TRBV4-1 and TRBJ2-1; 7 bases are a match to TRBD2. The receptor comes from a man aged 45-65 years who received an inactivated influenza vaccine. The sequencing here drew on PBMCs from blood, taken 40 to 50 days after vaccination. In DNA form, the CDR3 reads TGCGCCAGCAGCCAATGGGGAGGCGGGACTACCCTCTGGGGTGAGCAGTTCTTC. This sequence encodes CASSQWGGGTTLWGEQFF.